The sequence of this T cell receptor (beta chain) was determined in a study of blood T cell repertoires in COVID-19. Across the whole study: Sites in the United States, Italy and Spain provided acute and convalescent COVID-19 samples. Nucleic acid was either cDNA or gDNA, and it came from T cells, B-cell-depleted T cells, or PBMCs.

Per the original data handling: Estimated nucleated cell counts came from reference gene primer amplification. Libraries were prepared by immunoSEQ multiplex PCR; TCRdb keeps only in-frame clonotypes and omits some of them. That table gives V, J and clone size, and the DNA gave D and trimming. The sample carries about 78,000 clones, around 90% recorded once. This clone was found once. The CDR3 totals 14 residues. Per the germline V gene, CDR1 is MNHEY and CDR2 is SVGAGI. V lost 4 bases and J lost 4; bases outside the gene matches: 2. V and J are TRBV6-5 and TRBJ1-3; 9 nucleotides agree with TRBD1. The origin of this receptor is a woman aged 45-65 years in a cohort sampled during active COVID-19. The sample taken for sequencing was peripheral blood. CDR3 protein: CASSFGQGGNTIYF. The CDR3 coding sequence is TGTGCCAGCAGTTTTGGACAGGGGGGAAACACCATATATTTT.